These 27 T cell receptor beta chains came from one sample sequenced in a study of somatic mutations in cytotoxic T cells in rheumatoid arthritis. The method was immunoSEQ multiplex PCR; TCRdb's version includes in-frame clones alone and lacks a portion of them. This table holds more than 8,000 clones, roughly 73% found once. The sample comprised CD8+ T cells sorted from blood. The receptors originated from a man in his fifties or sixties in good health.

As DNA, the CDR3 is TGTGCCAGTAGTCCGCTCCCTCGGGGGGTCAATGAGCAGTTCTTC. This sequence encodes CASSPLPRGVNEQFF. The rearrangement uses TRBV19 and TRBJ2-1; TRBD2 matches 7 bases. The V segment lost 5 bases and the J segment 6 bases; nucleotides outside the gene matches: 10. The CDR3 has 15 residues. Per germline, CDR1 LNHDA and CDR2 SQIVND (reference sequence).

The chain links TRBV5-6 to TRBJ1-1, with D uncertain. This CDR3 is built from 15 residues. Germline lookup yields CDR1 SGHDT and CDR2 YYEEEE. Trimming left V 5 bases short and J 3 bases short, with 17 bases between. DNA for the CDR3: TGTGCCAGCAGGGCCCCCCTGGACTGGGACACTGAAGCTTTCTTT. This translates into CASRAPLDWDTEAFF.

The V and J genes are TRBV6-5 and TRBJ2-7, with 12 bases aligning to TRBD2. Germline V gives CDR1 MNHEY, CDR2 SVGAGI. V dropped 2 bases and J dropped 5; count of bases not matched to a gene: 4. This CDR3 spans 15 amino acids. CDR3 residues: CASSYVASGRDEQYF. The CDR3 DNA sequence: TGTGCCAGCAGTTACGTCGCTAGCGGGAGGGACGAGCAGTACTTC.

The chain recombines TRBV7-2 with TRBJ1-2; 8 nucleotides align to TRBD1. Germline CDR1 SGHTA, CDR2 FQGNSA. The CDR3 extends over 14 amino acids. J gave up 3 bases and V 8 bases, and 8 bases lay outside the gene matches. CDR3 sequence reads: CASGPDRGYYGYTF. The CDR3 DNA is TGTGCCAGCGGCCCCGACAGGGGTTACTATGGCTACACCTTC.

The DNA for the CDR3 is TGTGCCAGCAGTCTACGGGATAGCAATCAGCCCCAGCATTTT. Translating gives CASSLRDSNQPQHF. The V call is TRBV27, the J call TRBJ1-5; D unresolved. CDR3 length equals 14 residues. Trimming took 5 bases from V and 0 from J, leaving 8 bases between them. CDR1 is MNHEY and CDR2 is SMNVEV in the germline V gene (reference sequence).

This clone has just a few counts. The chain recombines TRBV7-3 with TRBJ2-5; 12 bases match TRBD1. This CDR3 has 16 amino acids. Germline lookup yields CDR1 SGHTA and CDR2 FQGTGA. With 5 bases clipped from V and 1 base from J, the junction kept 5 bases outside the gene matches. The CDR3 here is CASSPGQGAGQETQYF. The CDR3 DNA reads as TGTGCCAGCAGCCCGGGACAGGGGGCGGGCCAAGAGACCCAGTACTTC.

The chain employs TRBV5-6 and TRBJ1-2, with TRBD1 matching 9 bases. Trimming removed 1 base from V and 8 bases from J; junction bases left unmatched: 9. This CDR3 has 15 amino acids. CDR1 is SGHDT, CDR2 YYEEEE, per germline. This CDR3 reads CASSLKWTGEVGYTF. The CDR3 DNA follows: TGTGCCAGCAGCTTGAAGTGGACAGGGGAGGTAGGCTACACCTTC.

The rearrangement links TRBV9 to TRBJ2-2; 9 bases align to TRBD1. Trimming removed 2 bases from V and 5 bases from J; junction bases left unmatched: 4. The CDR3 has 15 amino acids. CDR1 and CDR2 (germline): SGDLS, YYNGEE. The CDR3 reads CASSVTGGRTGELFF. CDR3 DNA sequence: TGTGCCAGCAGCGTGACAGGGGGAAGGACCGGGGAGCTGTTTTTT. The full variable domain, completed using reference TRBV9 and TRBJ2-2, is DSGVTQTPKHLITATGQRVTLRCSPRSGDLSVYWYQQSLDQGLQFLIQYYNGEERAKGNILERFSAQQFPDLHSELNLSSLELGDSALYFCASSVTGGRTGELFFGEGSRLTVL.

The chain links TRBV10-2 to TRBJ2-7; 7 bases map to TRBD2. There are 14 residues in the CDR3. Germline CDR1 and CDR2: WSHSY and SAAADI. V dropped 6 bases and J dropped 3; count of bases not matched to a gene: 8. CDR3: CASRLSGLHYEQYF. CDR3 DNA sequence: TGCGCCAGCAGGCTTTCGGGACTACACTACGAGCAGTACTTC.

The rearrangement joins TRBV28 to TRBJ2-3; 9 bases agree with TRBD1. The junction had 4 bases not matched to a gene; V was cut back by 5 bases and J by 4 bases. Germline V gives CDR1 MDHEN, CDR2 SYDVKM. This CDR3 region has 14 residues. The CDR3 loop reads CASSNRGRADTQYF. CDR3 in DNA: TGTGCCAGCAGTAACAGGGGGCGCGCAGATACGCAGTATTTT.

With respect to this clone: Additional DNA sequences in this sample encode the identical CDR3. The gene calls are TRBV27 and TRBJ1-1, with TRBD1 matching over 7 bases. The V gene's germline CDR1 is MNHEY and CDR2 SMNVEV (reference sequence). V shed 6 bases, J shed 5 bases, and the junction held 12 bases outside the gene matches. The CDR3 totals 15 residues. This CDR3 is CASSPWDSVGTEAFF. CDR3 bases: TGTGCCAGCAGCCCTTGGGACAGCGTGGGGACTGAAGCTTTCTTT.

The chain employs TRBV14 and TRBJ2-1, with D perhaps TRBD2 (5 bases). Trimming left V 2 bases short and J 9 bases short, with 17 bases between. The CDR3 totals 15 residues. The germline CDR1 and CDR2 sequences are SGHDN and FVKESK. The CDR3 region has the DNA TGTGCCAGCAGCCAAACGATGGCTAGCTGGGGTGAGCAGTTCTTC. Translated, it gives CASSQTMASWGEQFF.

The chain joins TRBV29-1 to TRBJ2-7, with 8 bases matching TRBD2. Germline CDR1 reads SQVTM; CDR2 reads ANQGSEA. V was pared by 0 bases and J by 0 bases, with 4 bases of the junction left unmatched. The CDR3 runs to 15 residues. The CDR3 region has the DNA TGCAGCGTTGAAGATCGGGAGGGGAGCTCCTACGAGCAGTACTTC. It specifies CSVEDREGSSYEQYF.

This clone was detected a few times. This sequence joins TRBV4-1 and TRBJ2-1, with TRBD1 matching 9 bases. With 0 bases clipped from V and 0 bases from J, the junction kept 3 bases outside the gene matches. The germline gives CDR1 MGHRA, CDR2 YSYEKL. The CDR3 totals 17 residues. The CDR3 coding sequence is TGCGCCAGCAGCCAAGATGGACAGGGGAGCTCCTACAATGAGCAGTTCTTC. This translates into CASSQDGQGSSYNEQFF.

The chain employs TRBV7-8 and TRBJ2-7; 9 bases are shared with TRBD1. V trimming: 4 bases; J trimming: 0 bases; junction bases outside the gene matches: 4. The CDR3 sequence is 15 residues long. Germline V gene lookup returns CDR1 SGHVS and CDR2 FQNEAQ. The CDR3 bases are TGTGCCAGCAGCTCACCGGGACAGGGCTCCTACGAGCAGTACTTC. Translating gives CASSSPGQGSYEQYF.

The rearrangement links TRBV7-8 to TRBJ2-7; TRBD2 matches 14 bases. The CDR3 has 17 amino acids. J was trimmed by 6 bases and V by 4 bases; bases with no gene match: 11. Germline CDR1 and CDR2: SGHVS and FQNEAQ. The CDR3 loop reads CASSSGTSGGYNTEQYF. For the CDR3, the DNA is TGTGCCAGCAGCTCCGGGACTAGCGGGGGCTATAATACCGAGCAGTACTTC.

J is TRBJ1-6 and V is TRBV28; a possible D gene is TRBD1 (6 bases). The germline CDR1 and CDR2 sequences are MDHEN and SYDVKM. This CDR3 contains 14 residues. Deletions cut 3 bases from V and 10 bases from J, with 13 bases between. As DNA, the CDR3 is TGTGCCAGCAGTTTTGCGGGGGGCGGGTCACCCCTCCACTTT. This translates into CASSFAGGGSPLHF.

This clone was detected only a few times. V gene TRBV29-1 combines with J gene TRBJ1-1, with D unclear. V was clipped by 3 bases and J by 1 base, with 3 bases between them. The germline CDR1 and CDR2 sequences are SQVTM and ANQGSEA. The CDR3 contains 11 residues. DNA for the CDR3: TGCAGCGTTGACGGGAACACTGAAGCTTTCTTT. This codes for CSVDGNTEAFF.

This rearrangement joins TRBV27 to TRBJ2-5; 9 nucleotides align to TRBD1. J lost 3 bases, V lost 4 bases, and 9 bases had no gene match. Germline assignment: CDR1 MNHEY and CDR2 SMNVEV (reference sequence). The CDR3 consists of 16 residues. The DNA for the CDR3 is TGTGCCAGCAGTTCCCGAGACAGGGGGGCTAAAGAGACCCAGTACTTC. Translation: CASSSRDRGAKETQYF.

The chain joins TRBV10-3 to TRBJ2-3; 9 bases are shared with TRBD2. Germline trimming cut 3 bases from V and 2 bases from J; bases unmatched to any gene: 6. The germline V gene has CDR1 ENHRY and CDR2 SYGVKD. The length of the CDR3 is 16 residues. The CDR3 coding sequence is TGTGCCATCAGTGACTTAGCGGGGGACCACACAGATACGCAGTATTTT. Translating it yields CAISDLAGDHTDTQYF.

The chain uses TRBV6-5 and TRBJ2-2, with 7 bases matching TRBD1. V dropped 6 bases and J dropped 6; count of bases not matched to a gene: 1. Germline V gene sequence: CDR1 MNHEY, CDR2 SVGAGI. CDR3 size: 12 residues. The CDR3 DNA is TGTGCCAGCAGGACAGGGCCCGGGGAGCTGTTTTTT. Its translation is CASRTGPGELFF.

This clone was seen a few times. In nucleotides, the CDR3 is TGTGCCAGCAGCCCGACCCGGGGGTACAATGAGCAGTTCTTC. Encoded protein: CASSPTRGYNEQFF. J is TRBJ2-1 and V is TRBV14, with D possibly TRBD2 on 6 matching bases. CDR1 is SGHDN, CDR2 FVKESK, per germline. Trimming took off 4 bases at V and 4 bases at J, with 11 bases between the two ends. This CDR3 is 14 amino acids long.

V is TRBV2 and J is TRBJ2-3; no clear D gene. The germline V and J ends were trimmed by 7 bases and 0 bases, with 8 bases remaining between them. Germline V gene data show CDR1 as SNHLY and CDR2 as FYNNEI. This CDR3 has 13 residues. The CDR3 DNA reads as TGTGCCAGCATACAGTTTAGCACAGATACGCAGTATTTT. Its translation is CASIQFSTDTQYF. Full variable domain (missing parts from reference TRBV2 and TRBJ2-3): EPEVTQTPSHQVTQMGQEVILRCVPISNHLYFYWYRQILGQKVEFLVSFYNNEISEKSEIFDDQFSVERPDGSNFTLKIRSTKLEDSAMYFCASIQFSTDTQYFGPGTRLTVL.

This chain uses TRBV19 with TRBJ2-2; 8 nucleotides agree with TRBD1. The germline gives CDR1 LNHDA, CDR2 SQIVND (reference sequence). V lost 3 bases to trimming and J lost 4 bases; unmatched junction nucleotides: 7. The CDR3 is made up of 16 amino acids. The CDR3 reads CASSIRQGASTGELFF. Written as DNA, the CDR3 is TGTGCCAGTAGTATCCGTCAGGGGGCGAGCACCGGGGAGCTGTTTTTT.

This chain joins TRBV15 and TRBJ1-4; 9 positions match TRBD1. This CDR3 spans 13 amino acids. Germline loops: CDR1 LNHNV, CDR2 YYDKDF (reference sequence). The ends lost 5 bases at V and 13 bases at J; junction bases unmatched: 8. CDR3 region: CATSSDRGRGLFF. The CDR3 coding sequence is TGTGCCACCAGCTCGGACAGGGGCCGGGGACTGTTTTTT.

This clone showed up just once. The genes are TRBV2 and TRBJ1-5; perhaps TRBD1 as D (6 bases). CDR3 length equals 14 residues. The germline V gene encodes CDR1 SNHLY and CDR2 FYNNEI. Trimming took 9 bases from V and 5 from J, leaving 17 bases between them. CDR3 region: CARGETGNDQPQHF. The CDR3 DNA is TGTGCCAGAGGAGAAACAGGGAATGATCAGCCCCAGCATTTT.

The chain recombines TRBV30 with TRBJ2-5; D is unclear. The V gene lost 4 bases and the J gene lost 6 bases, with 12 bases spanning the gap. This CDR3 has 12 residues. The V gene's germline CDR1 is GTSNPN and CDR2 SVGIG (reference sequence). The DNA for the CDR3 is TGTGCCTGGACTAGTAATTTGCAGACCCAGTACTTC. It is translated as CAWTSNLQTQYF. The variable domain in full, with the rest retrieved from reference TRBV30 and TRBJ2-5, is SQTIHQWPATLVQPVGSPLSLECTVEGTSNPNLYWYRQAAGRGLQLLFYSVGIGQISSEVPQNLSASRPQDRQFILSSKKLLLSDSGFYLCAWTSNLQTQYFGPGTRLLVL.